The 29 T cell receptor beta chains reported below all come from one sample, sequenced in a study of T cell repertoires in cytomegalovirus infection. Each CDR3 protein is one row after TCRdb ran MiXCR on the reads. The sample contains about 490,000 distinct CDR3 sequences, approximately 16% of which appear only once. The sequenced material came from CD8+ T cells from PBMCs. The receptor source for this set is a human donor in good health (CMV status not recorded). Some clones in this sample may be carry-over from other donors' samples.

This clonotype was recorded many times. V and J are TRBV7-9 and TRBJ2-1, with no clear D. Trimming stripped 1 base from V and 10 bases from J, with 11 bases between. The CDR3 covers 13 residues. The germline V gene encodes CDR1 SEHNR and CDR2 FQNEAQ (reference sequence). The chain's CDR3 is CASSLVMGREQFF. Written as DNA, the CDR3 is TGTGCCAGCAGCTTAGTGATGGGAAGGGAGCAGTTCTTC.

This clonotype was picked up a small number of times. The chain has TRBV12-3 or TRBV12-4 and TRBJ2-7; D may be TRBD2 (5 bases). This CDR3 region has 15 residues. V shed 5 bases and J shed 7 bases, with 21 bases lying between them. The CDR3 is CASSGSFFISGEQYF. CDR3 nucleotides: TGTGCCAGCAGTGGGTCTTTCTTTATTTCGGGGGAGCAGTACTTC.

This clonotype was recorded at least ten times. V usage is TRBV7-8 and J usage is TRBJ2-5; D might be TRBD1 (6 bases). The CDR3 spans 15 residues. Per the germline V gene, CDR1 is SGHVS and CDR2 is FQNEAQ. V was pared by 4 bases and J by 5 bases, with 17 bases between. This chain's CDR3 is CASSSKGRGTETQYF. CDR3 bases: TGTGCCAGCAGCTCAAAAGGCAGGGGTACTGAGACCCAGTACTTC.

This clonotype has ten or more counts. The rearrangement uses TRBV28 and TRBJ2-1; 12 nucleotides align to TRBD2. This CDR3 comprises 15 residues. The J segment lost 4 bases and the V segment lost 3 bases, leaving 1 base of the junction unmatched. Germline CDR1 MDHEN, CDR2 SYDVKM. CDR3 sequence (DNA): TGTGCCAGCAGTTTCGGGACTAGCGGGTACAATGAGCAGTTCTTC. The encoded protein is CASSFGTSGYNEQFF.

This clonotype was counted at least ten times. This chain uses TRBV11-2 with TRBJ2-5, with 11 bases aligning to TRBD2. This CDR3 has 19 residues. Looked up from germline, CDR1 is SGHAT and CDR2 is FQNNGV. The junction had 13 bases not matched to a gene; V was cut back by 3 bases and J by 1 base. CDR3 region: CASSFGLAGGRLLQETQYF. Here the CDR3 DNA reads TGTGCCAGCAGCTTCGGCCTAGCGGGGGGCCGACTCCTCCAAGAGACCCAGTACTTC. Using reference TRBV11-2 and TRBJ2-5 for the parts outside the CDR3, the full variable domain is EAGVAQSPRYKIIEKRQSVAFWCNPISGHATLYWYQQILGQGPKLLIQFQNNGVVDDSQLPKDRFSAERLKGVDSTLKIQPAKLEDSAVYLCASSFGLAGGRLLQETQYFGPGTRLLVL.

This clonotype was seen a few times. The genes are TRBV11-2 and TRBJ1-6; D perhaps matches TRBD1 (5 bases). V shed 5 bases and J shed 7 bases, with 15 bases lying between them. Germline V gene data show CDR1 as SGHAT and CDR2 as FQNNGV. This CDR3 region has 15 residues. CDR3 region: CASSNLGGGNSPLHF. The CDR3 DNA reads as TGTGCCAGCAGCAATTTGGGGGGGGGGAATTCACCCCTCCACTTT.

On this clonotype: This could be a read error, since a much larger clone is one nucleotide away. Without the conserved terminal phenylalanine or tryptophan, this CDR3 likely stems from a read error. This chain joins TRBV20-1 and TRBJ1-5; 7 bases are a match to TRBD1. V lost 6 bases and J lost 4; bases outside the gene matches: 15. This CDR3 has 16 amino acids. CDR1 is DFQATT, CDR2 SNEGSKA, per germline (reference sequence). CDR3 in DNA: TGCAGTGCCCCCACCCCAGACAGGGAAATTAATCAGCCCCAGCATTTA. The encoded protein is CSAPTPDREINQPQHL.

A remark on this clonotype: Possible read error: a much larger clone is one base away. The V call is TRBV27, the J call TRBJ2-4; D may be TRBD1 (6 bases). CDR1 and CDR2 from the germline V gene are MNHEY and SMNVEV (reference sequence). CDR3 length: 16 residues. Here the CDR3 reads CASSYGIPGGKYIQYF. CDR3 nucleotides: TGTGCCAGCTCCTACGGGATCCCTGGGGGCAAATACATTCAGTACTTC.

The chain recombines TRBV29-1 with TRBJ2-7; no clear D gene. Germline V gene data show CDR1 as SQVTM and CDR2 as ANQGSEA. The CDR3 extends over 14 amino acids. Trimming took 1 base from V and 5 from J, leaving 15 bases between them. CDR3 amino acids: CSVEGRTGSDEQYF. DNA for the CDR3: TGCAGCGTTGAAGGTAGGACGGGTTCGGACGAGCAGTACTTC.

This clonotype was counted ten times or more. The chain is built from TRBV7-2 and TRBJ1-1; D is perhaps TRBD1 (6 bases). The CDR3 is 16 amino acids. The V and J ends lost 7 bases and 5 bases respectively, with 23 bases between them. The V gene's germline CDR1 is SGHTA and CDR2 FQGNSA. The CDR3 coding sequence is TGTGCCAGCACCCTAAGTCGCAGGGGCGCGGGAACTGAAGCTTTCTTT. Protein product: CASTLSRRGAGTEAFF.

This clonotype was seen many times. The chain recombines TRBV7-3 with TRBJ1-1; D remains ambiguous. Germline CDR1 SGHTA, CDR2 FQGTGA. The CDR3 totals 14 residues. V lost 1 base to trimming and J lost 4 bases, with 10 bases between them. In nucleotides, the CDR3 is TGTGCCAGCAGCTTAATCGCCGGGAGCACTGAAGCTTTCTTT. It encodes CASSLIAGSTEAFF.

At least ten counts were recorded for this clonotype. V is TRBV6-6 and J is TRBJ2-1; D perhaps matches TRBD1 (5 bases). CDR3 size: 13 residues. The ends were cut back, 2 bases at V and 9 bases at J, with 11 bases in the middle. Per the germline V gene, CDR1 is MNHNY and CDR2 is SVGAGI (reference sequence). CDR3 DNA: TGTGCCAGCAGTTACAAAGGGGCCGGTGAGCAGTTCTTC. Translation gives CASSYKGAGEQFF.

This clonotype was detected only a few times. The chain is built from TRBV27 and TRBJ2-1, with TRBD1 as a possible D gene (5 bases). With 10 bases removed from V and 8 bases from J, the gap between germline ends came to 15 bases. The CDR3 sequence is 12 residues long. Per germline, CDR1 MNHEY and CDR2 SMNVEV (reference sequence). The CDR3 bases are TGTGCCACCAGGGCGGCAAGCTATGAGCAGTTCTTC. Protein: CATRAASYEQFF.

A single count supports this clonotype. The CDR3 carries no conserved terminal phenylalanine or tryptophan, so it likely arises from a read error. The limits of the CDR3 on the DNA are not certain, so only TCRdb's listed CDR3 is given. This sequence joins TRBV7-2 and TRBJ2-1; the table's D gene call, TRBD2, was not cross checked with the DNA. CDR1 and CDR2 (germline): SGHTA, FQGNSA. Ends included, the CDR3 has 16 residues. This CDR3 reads CASSSDGTSVNNEQLL.

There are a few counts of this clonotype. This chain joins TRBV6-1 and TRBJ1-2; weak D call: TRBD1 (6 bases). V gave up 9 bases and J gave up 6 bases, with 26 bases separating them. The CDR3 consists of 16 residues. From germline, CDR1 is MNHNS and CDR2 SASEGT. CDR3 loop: CASGGGQGFEWDGYTF. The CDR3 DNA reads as TGTGCCAGTGGCGGGGGGCAGGGTTTCGAATGGGATGGCTACACCTTC.

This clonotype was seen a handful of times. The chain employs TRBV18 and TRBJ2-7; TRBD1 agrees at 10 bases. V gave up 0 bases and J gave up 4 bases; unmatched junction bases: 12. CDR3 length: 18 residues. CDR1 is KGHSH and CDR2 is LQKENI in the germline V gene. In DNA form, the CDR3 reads TGTGCCAGCTCACCACCGGGACAGGGGCCACCCCATTATTACGAGCAGTACTTC. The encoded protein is CASSPPGQGPPHYYEQYF.

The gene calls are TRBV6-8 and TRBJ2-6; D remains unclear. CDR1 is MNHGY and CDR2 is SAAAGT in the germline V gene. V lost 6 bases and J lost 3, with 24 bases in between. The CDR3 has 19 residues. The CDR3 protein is CASSTWKLLQWGGANVLTF. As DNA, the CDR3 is TGTGCCAGCAGCACGTGGAAGCTATTACAGTGGGGTGGGGCCAACGTCCTGACTTTC.

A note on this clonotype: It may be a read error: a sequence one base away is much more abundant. The CDR3 sequence is CASRMTGWTEAYF. The CDR3 region has the DNA TGTGCCAGCAGGATGACAGGGTGGACTGAAGCTTACTTT. The chain combines TRBV27 with TRBJ1-1, with 7 bases aligning to TRBD1. The CDR3 length is 13 residues. CDR1 is MNHEY and CDR2 is SMNVEV in the germline V gene (reference sequence).

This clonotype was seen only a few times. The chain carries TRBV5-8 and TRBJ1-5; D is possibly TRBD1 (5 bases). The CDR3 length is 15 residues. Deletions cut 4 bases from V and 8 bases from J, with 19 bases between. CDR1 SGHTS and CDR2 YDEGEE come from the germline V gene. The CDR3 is CASSKQEERVEPQHF. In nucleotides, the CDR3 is TGTGCCAGCAGCAAACAGGAGGAGAGAGTTGAGCCCCAGCATTTT.

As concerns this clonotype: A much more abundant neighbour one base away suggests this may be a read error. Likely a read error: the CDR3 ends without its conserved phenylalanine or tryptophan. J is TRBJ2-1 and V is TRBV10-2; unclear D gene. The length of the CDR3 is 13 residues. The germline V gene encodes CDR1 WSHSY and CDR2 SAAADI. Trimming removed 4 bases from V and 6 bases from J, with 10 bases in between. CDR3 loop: CASSGPESNEQFL. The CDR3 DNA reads TGCGCCAGCAGTGGACCTGAATCCAATGAGCAGTTCTTA.

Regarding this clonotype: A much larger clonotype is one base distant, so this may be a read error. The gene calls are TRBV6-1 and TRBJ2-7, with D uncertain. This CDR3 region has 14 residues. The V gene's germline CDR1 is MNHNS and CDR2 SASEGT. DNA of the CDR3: TGTGCCAGCAGTGACTCAGGATTCTCCTACGAGCAGTCCTTC. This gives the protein CASSDSGFSYEQSF.

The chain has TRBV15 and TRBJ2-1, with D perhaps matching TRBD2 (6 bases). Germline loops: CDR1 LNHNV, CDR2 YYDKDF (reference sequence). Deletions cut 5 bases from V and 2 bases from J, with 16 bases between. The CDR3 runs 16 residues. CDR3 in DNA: TGTGCCACCAGCTCAGGAGGGGAGGCGGCCTACAATGAGCAGTTCTTC. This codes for CATSSGGEAAYNEQFF.

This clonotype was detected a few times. CDR3 region: CSAQTGASYNEQFF. The CDR3 region has the DNA TGCAGTGCCCAGACAGGGGCCTCCTACAATGAGCAGTTCTTC. This chain uses TRBV20-1 with TRBJ2-1; TRBD1 matches at 8 bases. The CDR3 consists of 14 residues. CDR1 DFQATT and CDR2 SNEGSKA come from the germline V gene (reference sequence). V dropped 6 bases and J dropped 0; count of bases not matched to a gene: 4.

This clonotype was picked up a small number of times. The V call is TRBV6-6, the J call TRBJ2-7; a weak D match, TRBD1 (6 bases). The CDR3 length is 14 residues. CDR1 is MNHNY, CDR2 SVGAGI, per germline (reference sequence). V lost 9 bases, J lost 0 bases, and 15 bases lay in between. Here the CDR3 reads CASAETGSSYEQYF. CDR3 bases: TGTGCCAGTGCTGAGACAGGTAGCTCCTACGAGCAGTACTTC.

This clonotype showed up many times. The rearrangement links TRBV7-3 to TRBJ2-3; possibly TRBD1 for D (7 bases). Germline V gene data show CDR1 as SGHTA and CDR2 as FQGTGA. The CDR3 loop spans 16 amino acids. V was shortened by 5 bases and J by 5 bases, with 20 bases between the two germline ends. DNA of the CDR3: TGTGCCAGCAGCCCTGTCGATGGAGGGGGCAAAGATACGCAGTATTTT. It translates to CASSPVDGGGKDTQYF.

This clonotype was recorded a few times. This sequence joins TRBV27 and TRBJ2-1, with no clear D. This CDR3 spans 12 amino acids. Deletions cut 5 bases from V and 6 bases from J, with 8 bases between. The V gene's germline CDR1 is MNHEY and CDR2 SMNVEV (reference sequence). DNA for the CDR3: TGTGCCAGCAGTACACCTGGCAATGAGCAGTTCTTC. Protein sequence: CASSTPGNEQFF.

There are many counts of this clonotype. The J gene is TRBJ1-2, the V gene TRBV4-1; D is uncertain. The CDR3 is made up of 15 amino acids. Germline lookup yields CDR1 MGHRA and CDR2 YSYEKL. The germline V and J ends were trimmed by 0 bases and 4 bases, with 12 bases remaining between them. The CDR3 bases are TGCGCCAGCAGCCAAGATCGGAGGCTCCTCTATGGCTACACCTTC. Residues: CASSQDRRLLYGYTF.

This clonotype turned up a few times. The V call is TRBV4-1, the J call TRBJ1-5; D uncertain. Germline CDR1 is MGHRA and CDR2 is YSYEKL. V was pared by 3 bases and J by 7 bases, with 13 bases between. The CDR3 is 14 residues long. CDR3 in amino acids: CASSHVTLHQPQHF. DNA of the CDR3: TGCGCCAGCAGCCACGTGACACTGCACCAGCCCCAGCATTTT.

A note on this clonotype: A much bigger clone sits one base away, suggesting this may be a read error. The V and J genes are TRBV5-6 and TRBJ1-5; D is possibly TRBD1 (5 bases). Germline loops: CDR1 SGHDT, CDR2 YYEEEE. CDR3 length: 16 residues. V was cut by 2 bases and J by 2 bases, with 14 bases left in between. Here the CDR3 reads CASSLSGGGGNQPQHF. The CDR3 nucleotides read TGTGCCAGCAGCTTATCGGGTGGGGGGGGCAATCAGCCCCAGCATTTT.